Listed below are T cell receptor beta chains from one sample, sequenced in a study of cytotoxic CD8 clonotypes in ibrutinib-treated CLL. Produced via immunoSEQ multiplex PCR; TCRdb's table is partial and in-frame only. The sample carries under 200,000 clones, about four fifths recorded once. Specimen: PBMCs, collected after 12 months of ibrutinib treatment. These receptors were obtained from a human donor with chronic lymphocytic leukemia. CDR3s include the opening cysteine and the closing phenylalanine or tryptophan. Each record gives: D gene, V gene, J gene, clone size, CDR3 protein, CDR3 DNA. A D gene is named only where the DNA matches it firmly. Some rows have no size entry. The others give once, few or many, or a class for an expanded clone.

TRBD1	TRBV15	TRBJ1-5	many	CATSRGGTGLGQPQHF	TGTGCCACCAGCAGAGGTGGGACAGGGCTCGGTCAGCCCCAGCATTTT
NA	TRBV5-1	TRBJ2-6	few	CASSVTGSGANVLTF	TGCGCCAGCAGCGTGACAGGTTCTGGGGCCAACGTCCTGACTTTC
TRBD2	TRBV7-2	TRBJ2-5	NA	CASSLGLTSGGRETQYF	TGTGCCAGCAGCTTAGGCCTCACTAGCGGGGGGAGGGAGACCCAGTACTTC
TRBD1	TRBV5-1	TRBJ1-2	NA	CASSLGNGTGDGYTF	TGCGCCAGCAGCTTGGGGAATGGGACAGGGGATGGCTACACCTTC
NA	TRBV4-2	TRBJ2-7	NA	CASSQGGAGGYEQYF	TGTGCCAGCAGCCAAGGCGGGGCAGGGGGCTACGAGCAGTACTTC
NA	TRBV5-1	TRBJ1-2	NA	CASSLGWGQPNYGYTF	TGCGCCAGCAGCTTGGGGTGGGGTCAACCAAACTATGGCTACACCTTC
NA	TRBV7-2	TRBJ1-4	NA	CASSLFEGEKLFF	TGTGCCAGCAGCCTATTTGAGGGGGAAAAACTGTTTTTT
NA	TRBV4-3	TRBJ1-5	NA	CASSQGGRENQPQHF	TGCGCCAGCAGCCAAGGCGGCAGAGAGAATCAGCCCCAGCATTTT
TRBD1	TRBV5-1	TRBJ1-4	NA	CASSLSGGGEKLFF	TGCGCCAGCAGCTTGTCAGGGGGCGGTGAAAAACTGTTTTTT
TRBD2	TRBV10-3	TRBJ2-4	once	CAISESGGGANIQYF	TGTGCCATCAGTGAGTCAGGCGGGGGTGCAAACATTCAGTACTTC
TRBD1	TRBV6-5	TRBJ1-5	NA	CASSFDTGGPQHF	TGTGCCAGCAGTTTCGATACAGGGGGGCCCCAGCATTTT
NA	TRBV2	TRBJ2-1	NA	CASSEEAGVDEQFF	TGTGCCAGCAGTGAAGAGGCTGGCGTGGATGAGCAGTTCTTC
NA	TRBV19	TRBJ1-2	few	CASSLPGGYGYTF	TGTGCCAGTAGTCTTCCCGGAGGCTATGGCTACACCTTC
TRBD1	TRBV27	TRBJ2-1	NA	CASSSTGGSPNEQFF	TGTGCCAGCAGTTCGACAGGGGGCTCCCCGAATGAGCAGTTCTTC
NA	TRBV2	TRBJ1-5	NA	CASSELGTSDQPQHF	TGTGCCAGCAGTGAATTGGGGACCTCGGATCAGCCCCAGCATTTT
TRBD2	TRBV28	TRBJ2-7	NA	CASSSMTSGNNEQYF	TGTGCCAGCAGTTCCATGACTAGCGGGAATAACGAGCAGTACTTC
NA	TRBV4-3	TRBJ1-4	NA	CASSQGSTVRQSEKLFF	TGCGCCAGCAGCCAGGGATCGACTGTCAGGCAGAGCGAAAAACTGTTTTTT
NA	TRBV18	TRBJ1-4	once	CASSPGWGNNEKLFF	TGTGCCAGCTCACCAGGTTGGGGGAACAATGAAAAACTGTTTTTT
NA	TRBV7-2	TRBJ1-2	NA	CASSLQEKRGYTF	TGTGCCAGCAGCTTACAGGAGAAAAGGGGCTACACCTTC
TRBD1	TRBV7-2	TRBJ2-3	NA	CASSLANRGTDTQYF	TGTGCCAGCAGCTTAGCCAACAGGGGAACAGATACGCAGTATTTT
NA	TRBV9	TRBJ2-5	NA	CASSPKPRGGQETQYF	TGTGCCAGCAGCCCCAAACCGAGGGGGGGGCAAGAGACCCAGTACTTC
NA	TRBV7-7	TRBJ2-7	once	CASSLLVATFYEQYF	TGTGCTAGCAGCTTGTTGGTAGCGACCTTCTACGAGCAGTACTTC
NA	TRBV7-6	TRBJ2-5	NA	CASSTDTGSQYF	TGTGCCAGCAGCACCGACACGGGGTCCCAGTACTTC
TRBD1	TRBV11-3	TRBJ2-5	NA	CASSFRDRARGETQYF	TGTGCCAGCAGCTTCCGCGACAGGGCTCGGGGAGAGACCCAGTACTTC
NA	TRBV2	TRBJ2-3	NA	CASAGTPSTDTQYF	TGTGCCAGCGCAGGGACTCCTAGCACAGATACGCAGTATTTT
NA	TRBV10-3	TRBJ1-6	NA	CATQGTGSPLHF	TGTGCCACCCAGGGGACCGGCTCACCCCTCCACTTT
TRBD2	TRBV14	TRBJ2-3	NA	CASSQASGGDTQYF	TGTGCCAGCAGCCAAGCTTCGGGGGGAGATACGCAGTATTTT
TRBD1	TRBV11-2	TRBJ2-7	NA	CASSLDKGAREQYF	TGTGCCAGCAGCTTAGACAAGGGGGCGCGTGAGCAGTACTTC
TRBD1	TRBV25-1	TRBJ1-2	once	CASSEDRGQVGYTF	TGTGCCAGCAGTGAGGACAGGGGGCAAGTTGGCTACACCTTC
TRBD2	TRBV10-3	TRBJ2-1	NA	CAVGEGYNEQFF	TGTGCCGTGGGGGAGGGTTACAATGAGCAGTTCTTC
TRBD2	TRBV5-4	TRBJ2-3	NA	CASSPMGGGTDTQYF	TGTGCCAGCAGCCCGATGGGGGGGGGCACAGATACGCAGTATTTT
NA	TRBV6-5	TRBJ1-1	NA	CASFRRTEAFF	TGTGCCAGCTTTCGTAGGACTGAAGCTTTCTTT
NA	TRBV27	TRBJ2-7	NA	CASSLRGLEQYF	TGTGCCAGCAGTTTGCGGGGGCTCGAGCAGTACTTC
TRBD1	TRBV28	TRBJ1-2	NA	CASSFQTGGRGGYTF	TGTGCCAGCAGTTTTCAGACAGGGGGCCGCGGTGGCTACACCTTC
TRBD1	TRBV28	TRBJ2-2	NA	CASSPRARGTPGELFF	TGTGCCAGCAGCCCTAGAGCCAGGGGGACCCCCGGGGAGCTGTTTTTT
NA	TRBV7-7	TRBJ2-1	NA	CASGIRAMGYEQFF	TGTGCTAGCGGCATCCGGGCTATGGGCTATGAGCAGTTCTTC
TRBD1	TRBV7-9	TRBJ2-2	NA	CASSRATGTGATGELFF	TGTGCCAGCAGCAGGGCCACGGGGACAGGGGCCACCGGGGAGCTGTTTTTT
NA	TRBV9	TRBJ2-7	once	CASSAGPGSAYEQYF	TGTGCCAGCAGCGCCGGCCCGGGAAGTGCGTACGAGCAGTACTTC
NA	TRBV7-2	TRBJ1-3	NA	CASSPPGGRSGNTIYF	TGTGCCAGCAGCCCTCCCGGGGGAAGAAGCGGAAACACCATATATTTT